This T cell receptor beta chain was identified in a study of cytomegalovirus exposure and HLA in healthy donors. Study summary: A subsequent analysis stated that the 120 or so validation repertoires were run on the same platform as the roughly 670 first-cohort repertoires.

This table comes from immunoSEQ multiplex PCR, and its TCRdb copy is limited to in-frame clones, with some not included. The profile shows more than 95,000 clones, roughly 90% of them singletons. Notes on the study in general: Most sequenced TCRs were rare (though some public TCRs occurred in many donors).

Remarks on this clone: The antigen remains undetermined.

CDR3 size: 16 residues. Germline values: CDR1 SGHAT, CDR2 FQNNGV. Losses at the gene ends were 4 bases for V and 3 bases for J; bases not matched to a gene: 4. Donors came from a validation cohort of approximately 110 subjects, distinct from the first 666-subject cohort. This chain links TRBV11-2 with TRBJ2-7; 15 bases map to TRBD2. The sequencing input was PBMCs. The receptor's source is a woman under 30 in good health and CMV-seronegative. The CDR3 sequence: CASSYGLAGGRYEQYF. The CDR3 coding sequence is TGTGCCAGCAGCTACGGACTAGCGGGAGGGCGCTACGAGCAGTACTTC.